What follows is one TCR beta chain and its context. Antigen: not known. Method: immunoSEQ multiplex PCR; TCRdb's copy keeps in-frame clones and lacks some. Among more than 65,000 clones listed, roughly 84% were seen once. Any history of autoimmune disease or systemic immunosuppression disqualified patients. The sample originates from a study of OX40 agonist ivuxolimab in advanced cancers. Study-wide results and caveats: On average, CD8+ T cells showed a greater number of expanded clones than CD4+.

The V gene lost 6 bases and the J gene lost 1 base, with 12 bases spanning the gap. Germline lookup yields CDR1 SNHLY and CDR2 FYNNEI. There are 14 residues in the CDR3. Source: CD4+ or CD8+ T cells sorted from blood, taken in a trial of the OX40 agonist ivuxolimab. The TCR originated in an adult with an advanced solid tumor such as melanoma, head and neck, liver or kidney cancer. The chain carries TRBV2 and TRBJ1-1; D unclear. Written as DNA, the CDR3 is TGTGCCAGCAGGAGAGGACCGGAGAACACTGAAGCTTTCTTT. Protein sequence: CASRRGPENTEAFF.